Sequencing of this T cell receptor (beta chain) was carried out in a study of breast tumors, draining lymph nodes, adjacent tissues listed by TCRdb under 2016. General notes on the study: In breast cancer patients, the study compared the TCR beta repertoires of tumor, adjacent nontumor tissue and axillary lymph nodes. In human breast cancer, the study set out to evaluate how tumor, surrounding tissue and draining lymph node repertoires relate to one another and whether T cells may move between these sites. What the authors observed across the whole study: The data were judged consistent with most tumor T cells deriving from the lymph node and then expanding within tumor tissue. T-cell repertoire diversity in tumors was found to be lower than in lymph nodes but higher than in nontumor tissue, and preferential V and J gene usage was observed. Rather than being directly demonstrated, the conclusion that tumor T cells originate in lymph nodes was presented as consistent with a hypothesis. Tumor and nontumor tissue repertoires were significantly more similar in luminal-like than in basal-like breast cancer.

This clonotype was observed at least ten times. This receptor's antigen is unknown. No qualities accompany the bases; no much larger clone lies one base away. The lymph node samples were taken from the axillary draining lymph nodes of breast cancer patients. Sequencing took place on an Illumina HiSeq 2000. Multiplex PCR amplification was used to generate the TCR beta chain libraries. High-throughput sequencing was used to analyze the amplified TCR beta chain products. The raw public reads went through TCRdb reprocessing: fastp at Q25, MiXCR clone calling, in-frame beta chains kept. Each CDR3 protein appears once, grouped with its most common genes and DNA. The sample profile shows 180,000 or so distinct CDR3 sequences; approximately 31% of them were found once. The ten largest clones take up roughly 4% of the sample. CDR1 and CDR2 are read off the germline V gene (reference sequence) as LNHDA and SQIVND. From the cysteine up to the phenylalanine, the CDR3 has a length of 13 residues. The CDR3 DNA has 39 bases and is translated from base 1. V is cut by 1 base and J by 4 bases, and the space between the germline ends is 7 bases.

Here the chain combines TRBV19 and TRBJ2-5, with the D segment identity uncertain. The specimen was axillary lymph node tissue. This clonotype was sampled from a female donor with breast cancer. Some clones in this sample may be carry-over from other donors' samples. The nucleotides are TGTGCCAGTAGTATAGCGGTGAGAGAGACCCAGTACTTC. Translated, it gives CASSIAVRETQYF.